The 15 T cell receptor beta chains below come from one sample, sequenced in a study of T cell responses to AZD1222 COVID-19 vaccine. Some clones are missing from TCRdb's copy, which holds only in-frame ones; the method was immunoSEQ multiplex PCR. This table has approximately 140,000 clones, more than 80% appearing once. The source material was peripheral blood, sampled 28 days after the second AZD1222 dose. All receptors come from an adult who received the AZD1222 COVID-19 vaccine.

V and J are TRBV29-1 and TRBJ2-5; TRBD2 matches at 7 bases. The CDR3 is 14 residues long. CDR1 SQVTM and CDR2 ANQGSEA come from the germline V gene. Trimming removed 4 bases from V and 3 bases from J; junction bases left unmatched: 8. CDR3 loop: CSVGDGRFKETQYF. The CDR3 coding sequence is TGCAGCGTTGGAGACGGGAGGTTCAAAGAGACCCAGTACTTC.

This chain joins TRBV15 and TRBJ1-1, with D uncertain. Germline V lookup: CDR1 LNHNV, CDR2 YYDKDF (reference sequence). This CDR3 spans 14 amino acids. V was clipped by 0 bases and J by 1 base, with 6 bases between them. The CDR3 nucleotides are TGTGCCACCAGCAGAGATCTTCCGAACACTGAAGCTTTCTTT. Encoded protein: CATSRDLPNTEAFF.

The chain links TRBV24-1 to TRBJ1-5, with TRBD1 as a possible D gene (6 bases). The V end was cut by 5 bases, the J end by 3 bases, with 25 bases between. Germline-derived CDR1 and CDR2 are KGHDR and SFDVKD. The CDR3 contains 19 residues. The CDR3 DNA is TGTGCCACCAGTGGACTTGGGGGGTCGGCAGGGGCCATCAATCAGCCCCAGCATTTT. It yields the protein CATSGLGGSAGAINQPQHF.

The chain uses TRBV29-1 and TRBJ1-2; D is undetermined. The V end lost 6 bases, the J end lost 7 bases, and 12 bases lay between the germline ends. CDR1 SQVTM and CDR2 ANQGSEA come from the germline V gene. The CDR3 is 11 residues long. The CDR3 sequence is CSVLGDSGYTF. For the CDR3, the DNA is TGCAGCGTCCTTGGGGATAGTGGCTACACCTTC.

As regards this clone: A read error may account for a junction end that differs from germline. The V gene is TRBV27, the J gene TRBJ2-1; 7 bases fit TRBD2. The CDR3 runs 13 residues. Germline lookup yields CDR1 MNHEY and CDR2 SMNVEV (reference sequence). CDR3 sequence: CATGAGAYNEQFF. Here the CDR3 DNA reads TGCGCCACGGGTGCGGGAGCTTACAATGAGCAGTTCTTC.

The genes are TRBV15 and TRBJ1-5; possibly TRBD1 for D (5 bases). CDR1 is LNHNV, CDR2 YYDKDF, per germline (reference sequence). Trimming stripped 6 bases from V and 2 bases from J, with 11 bases between. This CDR3 comprises 14 residues. The CDR3 nucleotides are TGTGCCACCAGAATTTCGACAGGCAATCAGCCCCAGCATTTT. The encoded protein is CATRISTGNQPQHF.

This chain connects TRBV5-8 to TRBJ1-5; D not resolved. Trimming shortened V by 4 bases and J by 2 bases, and 13 bases separated the two germline ends. The V gene's germline CDR1 is SGHTS and CDR2 YDEGEE. The CDR3 sequence is 15 residues long. Here the CDR3 reads CASSPEFDGNQPQHF. The CDR3 DNA is TGTGCCAGCAGCCCGGAGTTTGATGGCAATCAGCCCCAGCATTTT.

At least ten counts were recorded for this clone. The chain is built from TRBV29-1 and TRBJ1-1; weak D call: TRBD1 (6 bases). CDR3 length equals 15 residues. Germline assignment: CDR1 SQVTM and CDR2 ANQGSEA. V was shortened by 4 bases and J by 6 bases, with 21 bases between the two germline ends. CDR3 in amino acids: CSVVRPGGLGAEAFF. For the CDR3, the DNA is TGCAGCGTTGTCAGACCGGGGGGGCTTGGAGCTGAAGCTTTCTTT. The whole variable domain, remainder taken from reference TRBV29-1 and TRBJ1-1, is SAVISQKPSRDICQRGTSLTIQCQVDSQVTMMFWYRQQPGQSLTLIATANQGSEATYESGFVIDKFPISRPNLTFSTLTVSNMSPEDSSIYLCSVVRPGGLGAEAFFGQGTRLTVV.

The chain links TRBV29-1 to TRBJ2-7; D unclear. V lost 0 bases and J 2 bases, leaving 8 bases between the germline ends. This CDR3 is 13 amino acids long. The germline V gene has CDR1 SQVTM and CDR2 ANQGSEA. The CDR3 loop reads CSVEDLQTYEQYF. DNA of the CDR3: TGCAGCGTTGAAGATCTCCAGACCTACGAGCAGTACTTC.

This chain uses TRBV7-9 with TRBJ1-4, with a possible D match to TRBD1 (6 bases). Germline V gene lookup returns CDR1 SEHNR and CDR2 FQNEAQ (reference sequence). The germline V and J ends were trimmed by 5 bases and 5 bases, with 15 bases remaining between them. The CDR3 has 15 residues. CDR3 protein: CASSPLTGINEKLFF. In nucleotides, the CDR3 is TGTGCCAGCAGCCCTCTCACAGGGATAAATGAAAAACTGTTTTTT. Full variable domain (missing parts from reference TRBV7-9 and TRBJ1-4): DTGVSQNPRHKITKRGQNVTFRCDPISEHNRLYWYRQTLGQGPEFLTYFQNEAQLEKSRLLSDRFSAERPKGSFSTLEIQRTEQGDSAMYLCASSPLTGINEKLFFGSGTQLSVL.

In its sample, this clone was seen once. For the CDR3, the DNA is TGCGCCAGCAGCTCGGGACAGGGGTTGAGTTCACCCCTCCACTTT. This codes for CASSSGQGLSSPLHF. The chain has TRBV5-1 and TRBJ1-6; 10 bases map to TRBD1. Germline CDR1 reads SGHRS; CDR2 reads YFSETQ. J lost 9 bases, V lost 3 bases, and 6 bases had no gene match. This CDR3 spans 15 amino acids.

This chain uses TRBV7-7 with TRBJ2-5; the D call may be TRBD1 or TRBD2 (5 bases each). The length of the CDR3 is 14 residues. Trimming took off 5 bases at V and 5 bases at J, with 15 bases between the two ends. Germline CDR1 SSHAT, CDR2 FNYEAQ (reference sequence). The CDR3 reads CASSEGSKPETQYF. In DNA, the CDR3 is TGTGCCAGCAGCGAGGGGTCCAAACCGGAGACCCAGTACTTC.

The gene calls are TRBV19 and TRBJ1-1, with D unresolved. The ends were cut back, 4 bases at V and 11 bases at J, with 11 bases in the middle. Germline values: CDR1 LNHDA, CDR2 SQIVND (reference sequence). The CDR3 contains 11 residues. CDR3 amino acids: CASSTPYRAFF. The CDR3 region has the DNA TGTGCCAGTAGTACCCCTTACCGCGCTTTCTTT.

The CDR3 sequence: CATATVPNTEAFF. The CDR3 DNA reads as TGTGCCACCGCGACCGTACCGAACACTGAAGCTTTCTTT. The chain recombines TRBV27 with TRBJ1-1, with D uncertain. The V gene lost 10 bases and the J gene lost 1 base, with 13 bases spanning the gap. Looked up from germline, CDR1 is MNHEY and CDR2 is SMNVEV (reference sequence). The length of the CDR3 is 13 residues.

The chain is built from TRBV2 and TRBJ2-2; perhaps TRBD1 as D (7 bases). V was shortened by 4 bases and J by 4 bases, with 19 bases between the two germline ends. This CDR3 is built from 17 residues. From germline, CDR1 is SNHLY and CDR2 FYNNEI. Written as DNA, the CDR3 is TGTGCCAGCAGTGTCCCCCCCTCAGGGGGGCGCACCGGGGAGCTGTTTTTT. Its translation: CASSVPPSGGRTGELFF.